One and the same sample provided the 7 T cell receptor beta chains below, sequenced in a study of blood T cell repertoires in COVID-19. Data came from immunoSEQ multiplex PCR; TCRdb stores just in-frame clones and leaves some out. This table has about 180,000 clones, approximately 80% appearing once. Sequencing used PBMCs or T cells enriched from blood (not recorded which). All receptors come from a man in his sixties who had been exposed to COVID-19.

Only a few counts were recorded for this clone. The rearrangement uses TRBV19 and TRBJ2-5; 11 bases are a match to TRBD2. CDR3 length equals 16 residues. Germline CDR1 and CDR2: LNHDA and SQIVND (reference sequence). The junction had 8 bases not matched to a gene; V was cut back by 3 bases and J by 5 bases. The CDR3 DNA sequence: TGTGCCAGTAGTATGTTAGCGGGAGGGCTTGGGGAGACCCAGTACTTC. Its translation: CASSMLAGGLGETQYF.

The chain joins TRBV6-4 to TRBJ2-3; the match to TRBD2 covers 13 bases. J lost 4 bases, V lost 2 bases, and 6 bases had no gene match. The CDR3 contains 17 residues. Germline values: CDR1 MRHNA, CDR2 SNTAGT. The CDR3 spells CASSDVRLAGGSDTQYF. In DNA, the CDR3 is TGTGCCAGCAGTGACGTCCGACTAGCGGGAGGCTCAGATACGCAGTATTTT.

The genes are TRBV7-9 and TRBJ2-7; TRBD1 is a possible D gene (5 bases). The CDR3 sequence is 12 residues long. Trimming took off 3 bases at V and 3 bases at J, with 6 bases between the two ends. The germline CDR1 and CDR2 sequences are SEHNR and FQNEAQ (reference sequence). CDR3 DNA sequence: TGTGCCAGCAGCTTTACAGGCTACGAGCAGTACTTC. Translation gives CASSFTGYEQYF.

V and J are TRBV11-3 and TRBJ2-5; perhaps TRBD2 as D (5 bases). V lost 2 bases to trimming and J lost 2 bases, with 9 bases between them. Germline V CDR1 and CDR2: SGHNT, YENEEA. The CDR3 length is 14 residues. For the CDR3, the DNA is TGTGCCAGCAGCTTATACCGGGAACAAGAGACCCAGTACTTC. It codes for CASSLYREQETQYF.

The genes are TRBV6-2 or TRBV6-3 and TRBJ1-5; 12 positions agree with TRBD1. The CDR3 consists of 17 residues. The germline V gene has CDR1 MNHEY and CDR2 SVGEGT. The V gene end was trimmed by 5 bases and the J gene end by 3 bases; junction bases not matched to a gene: 8. CDR3 region: CASSLGDRGPINQPQHF. The DNA for the CDR3 is TGTGCCAGCAGTCTGGGGGACAGGGGGCCGATCAATCAGCCCCAGCATTTT.

This rearrangement joins TRBV27 to TRBJ1-2; 7 bases map to TRBD1. After removal of 5 bases from V and 4 bases from J, the junction contained 4 bases not matched to a gene. The CDR3 has 13 residues. Per the germline V gene, CDR1 is MNHEY and CDR2 is SMNVEV (reference sequence). CDR3 DNA sequence: TGTGCCAGCAGTAGACAGGGAGTCTATGGCTACACCTTC. Its protein is CASSRQGVYGYTF.

This clone was found a few times. V gene TRBV5-8 combines with J gene TRBJ2-5; the match to TRBD2 covers 10 bases. The CDR3 is 15 residues long. The germline V gene encodes CDR1 SGHTS and CDR2 YDEGEE. J gave up 5 bases and V 1 base, and 5 bases lay outside the gene matches. The CDR3 DNA sequence: TGTGCCAGCAGCTTGCTAGCGGGAGTGCTGGAGACCCAGTACTTC. This encodes CASSLLAGVLETQYF.